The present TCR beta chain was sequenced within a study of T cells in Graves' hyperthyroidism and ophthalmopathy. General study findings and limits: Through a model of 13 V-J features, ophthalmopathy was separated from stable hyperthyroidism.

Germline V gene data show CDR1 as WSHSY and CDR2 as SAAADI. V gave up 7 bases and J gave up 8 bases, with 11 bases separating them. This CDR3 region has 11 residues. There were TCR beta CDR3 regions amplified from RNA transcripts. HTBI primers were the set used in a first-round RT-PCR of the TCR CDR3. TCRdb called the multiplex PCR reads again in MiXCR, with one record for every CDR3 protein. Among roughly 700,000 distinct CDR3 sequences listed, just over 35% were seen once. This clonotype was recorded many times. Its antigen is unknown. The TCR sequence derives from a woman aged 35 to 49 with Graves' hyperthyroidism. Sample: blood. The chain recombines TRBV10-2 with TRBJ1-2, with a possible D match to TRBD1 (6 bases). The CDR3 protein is CASKRGQGYTF. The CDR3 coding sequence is TGCGCCAGCAAGCGGGGGCAGGGCTACACCTTC.